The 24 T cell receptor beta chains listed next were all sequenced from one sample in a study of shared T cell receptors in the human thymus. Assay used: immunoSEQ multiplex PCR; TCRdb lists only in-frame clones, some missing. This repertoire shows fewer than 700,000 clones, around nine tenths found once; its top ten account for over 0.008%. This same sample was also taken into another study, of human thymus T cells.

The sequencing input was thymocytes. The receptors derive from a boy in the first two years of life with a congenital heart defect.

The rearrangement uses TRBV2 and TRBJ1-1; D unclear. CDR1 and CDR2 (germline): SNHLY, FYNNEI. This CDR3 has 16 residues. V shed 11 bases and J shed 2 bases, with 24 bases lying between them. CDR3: CASQVPGVRGNTEAFF. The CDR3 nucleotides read TGTGCCTCCCAAGTGCCCGGGGTCCGAGGTAACACTGAAGCTTTCTTT.

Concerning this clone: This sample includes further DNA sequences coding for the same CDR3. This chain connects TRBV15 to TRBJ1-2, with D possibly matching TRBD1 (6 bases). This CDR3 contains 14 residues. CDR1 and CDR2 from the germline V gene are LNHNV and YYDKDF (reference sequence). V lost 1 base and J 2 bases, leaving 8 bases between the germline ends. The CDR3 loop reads CATSRGGQNYGYTF. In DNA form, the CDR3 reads TGTGCCACCAGCAGAGGGGGGCAGAACTATGGCTACACCTTC.

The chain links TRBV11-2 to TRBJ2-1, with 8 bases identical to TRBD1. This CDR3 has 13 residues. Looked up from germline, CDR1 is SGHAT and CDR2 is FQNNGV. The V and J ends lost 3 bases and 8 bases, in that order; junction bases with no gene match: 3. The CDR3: CASSFGQGYEQFF. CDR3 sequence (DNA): TGTGCCAGCAGCTTCGGACAGGGCTATGAGCAGTTCTTC.

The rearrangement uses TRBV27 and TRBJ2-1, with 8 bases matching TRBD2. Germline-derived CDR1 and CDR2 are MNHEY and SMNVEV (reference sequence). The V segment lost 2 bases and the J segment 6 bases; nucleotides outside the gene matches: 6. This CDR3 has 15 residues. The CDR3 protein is CASSLGLAGINEQFF. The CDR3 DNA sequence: TGTGCCAGCAGTTTAGGCCTAGCGGGTATCAATGAGCAGTTCTTC.

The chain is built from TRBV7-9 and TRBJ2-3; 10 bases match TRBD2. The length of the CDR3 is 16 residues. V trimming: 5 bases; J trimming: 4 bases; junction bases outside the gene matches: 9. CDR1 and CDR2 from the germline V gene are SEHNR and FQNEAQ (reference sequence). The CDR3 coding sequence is TGTGCCAGCAGCATGCGGGTAGCGGGAGGCTCAGATACGCAGTATTTT. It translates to CASSMRVAGGSDTQYF.

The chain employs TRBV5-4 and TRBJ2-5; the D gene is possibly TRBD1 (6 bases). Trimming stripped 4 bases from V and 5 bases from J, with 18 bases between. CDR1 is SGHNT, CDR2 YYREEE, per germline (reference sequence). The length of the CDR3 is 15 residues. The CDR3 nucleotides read TGTGCCAGCAGCCCTAGGACAGCTGGCGGGGAGACCCAGTACTTC. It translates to CASSPRTAGGETQYF.

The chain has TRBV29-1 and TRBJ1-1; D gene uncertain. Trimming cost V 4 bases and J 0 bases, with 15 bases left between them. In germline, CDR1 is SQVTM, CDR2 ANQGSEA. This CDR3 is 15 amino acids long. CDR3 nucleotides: TGCAGCGTTGGGACCGCCGCGGGGATGAACACTGAAGCTTTCTTT. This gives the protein CSVGTAAGMNTEAFF.

The CDR3 reads CASSSGLCKDTQYF. Written as DNA, the CDR3 is TGTGCCAGCAGCTCAGGACTGTGCAAGGATACGCAGTATTTT. The chain employs TRBV13 and TRBJ2-3; a possible D gene is TRBD2 (5 bases). Germline V lookup: CDR1 PRHDT, CDR2 FYEKMQ (reference sequence). The CDR3 covers 14 residues. V gave up 4 bases and J gave up 6 bases, with 14 bases separating them.

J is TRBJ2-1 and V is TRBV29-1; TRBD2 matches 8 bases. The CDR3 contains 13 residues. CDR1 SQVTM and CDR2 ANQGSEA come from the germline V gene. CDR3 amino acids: CSTPGLDRNEQFF. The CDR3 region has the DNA TGCAGTACGCCGGGACTAGATCGTAATGAGCAGTTCTTC.

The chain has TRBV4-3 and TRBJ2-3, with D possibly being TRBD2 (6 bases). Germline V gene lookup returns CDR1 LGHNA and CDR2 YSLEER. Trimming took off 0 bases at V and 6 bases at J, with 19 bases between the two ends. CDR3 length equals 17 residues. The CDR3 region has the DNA TGCGCCAGCAGCCAAGATAGGGCAGCGGGCCTGGGGGATACGCAGTATTTT. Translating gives CASSQDRAAGLGDTQYF.

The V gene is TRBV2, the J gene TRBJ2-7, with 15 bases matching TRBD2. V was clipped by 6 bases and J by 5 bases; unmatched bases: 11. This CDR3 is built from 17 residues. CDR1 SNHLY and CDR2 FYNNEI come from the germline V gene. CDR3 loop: CASRGTSGRNVVNEQYF. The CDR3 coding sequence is TGTGCCAGCAGGGGGACTAGCGGGAGGAATGTAGTGAACGAGCAGTACTTC.

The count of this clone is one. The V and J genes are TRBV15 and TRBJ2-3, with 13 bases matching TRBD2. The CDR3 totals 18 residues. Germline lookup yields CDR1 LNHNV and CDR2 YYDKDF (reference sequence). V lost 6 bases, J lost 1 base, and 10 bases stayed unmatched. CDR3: CATSRTSGSERGTDTQYF. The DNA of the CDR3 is TGTGCCACCAGTAGGACTAGCGGGAGTGAAAGGGGCACAGATACGCAGTATTTT.

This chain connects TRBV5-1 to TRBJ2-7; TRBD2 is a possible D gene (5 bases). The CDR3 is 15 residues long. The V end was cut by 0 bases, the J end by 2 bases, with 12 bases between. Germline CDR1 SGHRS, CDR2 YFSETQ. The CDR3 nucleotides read TGCGCCAGCAGCTTGGGGGCTAGCAGCACCTACGAGCAGTACTTC. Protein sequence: CASSLGASSTYEQYF.

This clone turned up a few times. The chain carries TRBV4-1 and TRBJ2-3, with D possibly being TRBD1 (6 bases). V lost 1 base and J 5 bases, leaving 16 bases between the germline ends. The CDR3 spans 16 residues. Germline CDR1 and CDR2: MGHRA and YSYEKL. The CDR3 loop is CASSQVFPGEKDTQYF. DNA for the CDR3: TGCGCCAGCAGCCAAGTCTTCCCAGGGGAGAAAGATACGCAGTATTTT.

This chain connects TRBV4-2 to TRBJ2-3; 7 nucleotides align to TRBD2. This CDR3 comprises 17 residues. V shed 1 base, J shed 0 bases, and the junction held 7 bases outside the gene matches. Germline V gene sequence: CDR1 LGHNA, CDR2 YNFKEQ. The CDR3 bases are TGTGCCAGCAGCCAAGGACTCGGGAGGCCCAGCACAGATACGCAGTATTTT. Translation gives CASSQGLGRPSTDTQYF.

CDR3 loop: CASSLVGPNGYEQYF. The CDR3 nucleotides are TGTGCCAGCAGCTTGGTTGGGCCAAATGGGTACGAGCAGTACTTC. The chain recombines TRBV5-6 with TRBJ2-5; D is undetermined. The end of the DNA aligns better with TRBJ2-7, so the J call may be wrong. CDR1 and CDR2 (germline): SGHDT, YYEEEE. This CDR3 comprises 15 residues.

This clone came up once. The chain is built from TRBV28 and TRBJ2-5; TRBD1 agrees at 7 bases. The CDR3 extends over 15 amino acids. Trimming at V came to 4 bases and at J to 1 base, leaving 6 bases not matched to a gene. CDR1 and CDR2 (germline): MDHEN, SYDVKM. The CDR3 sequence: CASSSPQGPQETQYF. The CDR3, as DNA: TGTGCCAGCAGTTCACCACAGGGGCCCCAAGAGACCCAGTACTTC.

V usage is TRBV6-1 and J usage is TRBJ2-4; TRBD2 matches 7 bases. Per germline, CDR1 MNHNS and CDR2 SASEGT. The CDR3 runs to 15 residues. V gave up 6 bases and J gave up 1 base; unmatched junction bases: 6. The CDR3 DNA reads TGTGCCAGCAGGGCTAGAGCGGGGGCCAAAAACATTCAGTACTTC. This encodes CASRARAGAKNIQYF.

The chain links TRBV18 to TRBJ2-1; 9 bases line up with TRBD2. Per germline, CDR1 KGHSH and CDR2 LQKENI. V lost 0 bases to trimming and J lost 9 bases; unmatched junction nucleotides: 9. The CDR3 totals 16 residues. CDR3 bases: TGTGCCAGCTCACCACCGAAGCGGGAGGTTTGGGGTGAGCAGTTCTTC. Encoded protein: CASSPPKREVWGEQFF.

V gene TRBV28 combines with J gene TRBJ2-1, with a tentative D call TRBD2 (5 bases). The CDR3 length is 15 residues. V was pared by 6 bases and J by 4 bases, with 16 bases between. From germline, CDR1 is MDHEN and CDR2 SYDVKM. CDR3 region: CASSPYRDRYNEQFF. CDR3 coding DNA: TGTGCCAGCAGCCCCTATCGGGATCGGTACAATGAGCAGTTCTTC.

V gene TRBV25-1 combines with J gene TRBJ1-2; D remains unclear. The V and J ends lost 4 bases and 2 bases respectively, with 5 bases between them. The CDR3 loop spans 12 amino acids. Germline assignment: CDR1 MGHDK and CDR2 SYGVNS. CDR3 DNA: TGTGCCAGCAGTGCCCAGAACTATGGCTACACCTTC. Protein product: CASSAQNYGYTF.

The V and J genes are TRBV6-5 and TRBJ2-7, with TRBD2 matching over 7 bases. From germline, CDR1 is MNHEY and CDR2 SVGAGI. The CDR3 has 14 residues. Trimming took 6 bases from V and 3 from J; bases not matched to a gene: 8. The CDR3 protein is CASRERGRYYEQYF. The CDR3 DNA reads TGTGCCAGCAGGGAGCGGGGCCGGTACTACGAGCAGTACTTC.

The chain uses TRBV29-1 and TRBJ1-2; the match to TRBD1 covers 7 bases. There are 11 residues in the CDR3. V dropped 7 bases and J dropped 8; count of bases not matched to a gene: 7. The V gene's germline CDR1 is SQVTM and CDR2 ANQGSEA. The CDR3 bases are TGCAGCGCCCGGGACAGCAACGGCTACACCTTC. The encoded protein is CSARDSNGYTF.

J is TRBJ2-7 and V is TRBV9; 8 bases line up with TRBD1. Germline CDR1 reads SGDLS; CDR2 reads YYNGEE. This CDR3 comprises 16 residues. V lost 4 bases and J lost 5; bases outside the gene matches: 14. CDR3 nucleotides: TGTGCCAGCAGCCCAAGACAGGGGCGCCCGTCGGACGAGCAGTACTTC. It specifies CASSPRQGRPSDEQYF.